These T cell receptor beta chains were read from a single sample in a study of CD8 T cells in Susac syndrome. TCRdb redid the calling of the immunoSEQ multiplex PCR reads with MiXCR, one entry per CDR3 protein. The profile shows about 120,000 distinct CDR3 sequences, approximately 91% of them singletons. The sequenced sample consisted of CD4+ T cells from PBMCs. These receptors came from a human donor in good health. Each CDR3 is given with its conserved first and last residue. A D gene is named only where the DNA matches it firmly. Size is omitted from some rows. Given values are once, few, many or a class for expanded clones.

v_call	d_call	j_call	clone_size	cdr3_aa	cdr3_nt
TRBV15	TRBD1	TRBJ1-1	.	CATSPRDSGDTEAFF	TGTGCCACCAGCCCTCGGGACAGCGGAGACACTGAAGCTTTCTTT
TRBV30	TRBD1	TRBJ2-7	.	CAWIAGTGGVEQYF	TGTGCCTGGATCGCCGGGACAGGGGGCGTCGAGCAGTACTTC
TRBV20-1	.	TRBJ2-1	.	CSAEINEQFF	TGCAGTGCTGAAATCAATGAGCAGTTCTTC
TRBV28	.	TRBJ2-7	.	CATQGDAYEQYF	TGTGCCACTCAAGGGGATGCCTACGAGCAGTACTTC
TRBV29-1	.	TRBJ1-3	once	CSVEPGNTGNTIYF	TGCAGCGTTGAACCAGGGAACACTGGAAACACCATATATTTT
TRBV20-1	TRBD2	TRBJ2-5	.	CSCSGVAGEETQYF	TGCAGCTGCTCCGGAGTAGCGGGAGAAGAGACCCAGTACTTC
TRBV5-1	.	TRBJ2-3	.	CASQISTDTQYF	TGCGCCAGCCAGATAAGCACAGATACGCAGTATTTT
TRBV6-6	TRBD1	TRBJ2-1	.	CASSSPGTESGNEQFF	TGTGCCAGCAGTTCCCCCGGGACAGAATCTGGTAATGAGCAGTTCTTC
TRBV7-3	.	TRBJ1-2	.	CASSPGTEYGYTF	TGTGCCAGCAGCCCCGGGACGGAATATGGCTACACCTTC
TRBV5-1	.	TRBJ1-3	.	CASSSEGSGNTIYF	TGCGCCAGCAGCTCCGAGGGTTCTGGAAACACCATATATTTT
TRBV3-1	.	TRBJ2-1	.	CASTPRGMYNEQFF	TGTGCCAGCACCCCCCGCGGGATGTACAATGAGCAGTTCTTC
TRBV4-1	TRBD1	TRBJ1-1	.	CASSRGQGTTEAFF	TGCGCCAGCAGCCGCGGACAGGGGACCACTGAAGCTTTCTTT
TRBV19	.	TRBJ1-1	once	CASFRQGRTEAFF	TGTGCCAGTTTTCGTCAGGGTCGGACTGAAGCTTTCTTT
TRBV19	.	TRBJ1-1	.	CASSSHHRDNEAFF	TGTGCCAGTAGTTCCCACCACCGGGACAATGAAGCTTTCTTT
TRBV29-1	.	TRBJ1-2	.	CSVEMGAPGYGYTF	TGCAGCGTTGAAATGGGGGCCCCGGGCTATGGCTACACCTTC
TRBV19	.	TRBJ1-1	.	CASSLLDNRQMRHTEAFF	TGTGCCAGTAGCCTCTTAGACAATCGACAGATGAGGCACACTGAAGCTTTCTTT
TRBV7-9	TRBD1	TRBJ2-1	.	CASSPGQYYNEQFF	TGTGCCAGCAGCCCGGGACAGTATTACAATGAGCAGTTCTTC
TRBV12-3/TRBV12-4	TRBD2	TRBJ2-1	.	CASSRDYFEQFF	TGTGCCAGCAGCAGGGACTATTTTGAGCAGTTCTTC
TRBV5-6	TRBD2	TRBJ2-1	.	CASSSGTSGRRGHDEQFF	TGTGCCAGCAGCTCGGGGACTAGCGGGAGGAGGGGGCACGATGAGCAGTTCTTC
TRBV3-1	TRBD1	TRBJ1-2	.	CASSPGDSFSPNYGYTF	TGTGCCAGCAGCCCTGGGGACAGCTTCTCTCCTAACTATGGCTACACCTTC
TRBV20-1	.	TRBJ2-1	once	CSARERGGMGSGYTEQFF	TGCAGTGCTAGAGAGAGAGGGGGGATGGGCAGCGGGTACACTGAGCAGTTCTTC
TRBV30	TRBD1	TRBJ1-5	.	CAWSVGQGNQPQHF	TGTGCCTGGAGTGTGGGACAGGGAAATCAGCCCCAGCATTTT
TRBV6-2/TRBV6-3	TRBD2	TRBJ2-7	.	CASSYLAGELEQYF	TGTGCCAGCAGTTACCTAGCGGGAGAACTCGAGCAGTACTTC
TRBV18	.	TRBJ1-1	.	CASSPPQAAATEAFF	TGTGCCAGCTCACCCCCCCAGGCAGCCGCGACTGAAGCTTTCTTT
TRBV4-2	TRBD2	TRBJ2-1	few	CASSHPGGINEQFF	TGTGCCAGCAGCCACCCGGGAGGAATCAATGAGCAGTTCTTC
TRBV12-3/TRBV12-4	.	TRBJ2-1	once	CASREGNRYNEQFF	TGTGCCAGCAGGGAGGGGAACCGCTACAATGAGCAGTTCTTC
TRBV20-1	.	TRBJ2-5	.	CSARDSPTGWEETQYF	TGCAGTGCTAGAGATAGCCCAACAGGGTGGGAAGAGACCCAGTACTTC
TRBV20-1	TRBD1	TRBJ1-1	.	CSASSRDRDRKAFF	TGCAGTGCGAGTAGCCGGGACAGGGACCGGAAAGCTTTCTTT
TRBV4-3	.	TRBJ1-2	.	CASSQGTANNYGYTF	TGCGCCAGCAGCCAAGGGACAGCTAATAACTATGGCTACACCTTC
TRBV20-1	.	TRBJ2-7	once	CSAFGRPGSYEQYF	TGCAGTGCTTTTGGCCGCCCGGGATCCTACGAGCAGTACTTC
TRBV23-1	.	TRBJ2-7	few	CASSRAEQYF	TGCGCCAGCAGTAGGGCCGAGCAGTACTTC
TRBV6-2/TRBV6-3	.	TRBJ1-5	.	CASSYDGSQPQHF	TGTGCCAGCAGTTACGACGGAAGTCAGCCCCAGCATTTT
TRBV20-1	.	TRBJ2-7	.	CSVGGDGGSEQYF	TGCAGTGTCGGAGGGGACGGGGGAAGCGAGCAGTACTTC
TRBV19	TRBD1	TRBJ1-1	.	CASRSTTGQPNTEAFF	TGTGCCAGTAGGTCAACCACGGGACAGCCGAACACTGAAGCTTTCTTT
TRBV20-1	TRBD1	TRBJ1-1	.	CSASRGQGGTEAFF	TGCAGTGCTAGTAGGGGCCAGGGGGGCACTGAAGCTTTCTTT
TRBV5-1	TRBD1	TRBJ1-1	.	CASSLATGNSYAEAFF	TGCGCCAGCAGCTTGGCGACAGGGAACTCGTACGCTGAAGCTTTCTTT
TRBV30	.	TRBJ2-2	.	CAGLLERQTRRNTGELFF	TGTGCCGGACTACTCGAAAGACAAACGCGGCGTAACACCGGGGAGCTGTTTTTT
TRBV12-3/TRBV12-4	.	TRBJ2-6	few	CASSPRSSGANVLTF	TGTGCCAGCAGTCCACGGAGCTCTGGGGCCAACGTCCTGACTTTC
TRBV30	.	TRBJ1-3	.	CAWREQSFSGNTIYF	TGTGCCTGGAGAGAACAGTCTTTTTCTGGAAACACCATATATTTT
TRBV5-1	TRBD1	TRBJ2-7	.	CASSLSPGTGSYEQYF	TGCGCCAGCAGCTTATCGCCGGGGACAGGATCCTACGAGCAGTACTTC
TRBV7-9	TRBD2	TRBJ2-1	.	CASSGPTSGSQSSYNEQFF	TGTGCCAGCAGCGGACCCACTAGCGGGAGTCAGAGTTCCTACAATGAGCAGTTCTTC
TRBV4-1	TRBD2	TRBJ2-1	.	CASSQVMSGRAPYNEQFF	TGCGCCAGCAGCCAAGTCATGAGCGGGAGGGCCCCCTACAATGAGCAGTTCTTC
TRBV19	.	TRBJ1-5	.	CASSAESNQPQHF	TGTGCCAGTTCCGCCGAGAGCAATCAGCCCCAGCATTTT
TRBV5-1	.	TRBJ2-2	.	CASSWSPTGYLTGELFF	TGCGCCAGCAGCTGGAGCCCAACTGGTTATCTCACCGGGGAGCTGTTTTTT
TRBV3-1	.	TRBJ1-2	.	CASSQGTYGYTF	TGTGCCAGCAGCCAGGGGACTTATGGCTACACCTTC
TRBV6-5	.	TRBJ2-2	.	CASSYSYTGELFF	TGTGCCAGCAGTTACTCGTACACCGGGGAGCTGTTTTTT
TRBV9	TRBD1	TRBJ2-6	.	CASSVDQGQVSGANVLTF	TGTGCCAGCAGCGTAGATCAGGGACAGGTTTCCGGGGCCAACGTCCTGACTTTC
TRBV18	.	TRBJ1-5	.	CASSLTGFNQPQHF	TGTGCCAGCTCACTAACAGGGTTTAATCAGCCCCAGCATTTT
TRBV18	.	TRBJ2-7	.	CASSPRGIHEQYF	TGTGCCAGCTCTCCCCGCGGGATCCACGAGCAGTACTTC
TRBV5-1	.	TRBJ1-3	once	CASHRGWGASGNTIYF	TGCGCCAGCCACCGGGGCTGGGGGGCCAGCGGAAACACCATATATTTT
TRBV27	.	TRBJ1-2	.	CASRPPGTQYYGYTF	TGTGCCAGCCGCCCGCCAGGGACGCAGTATTATGGCTACACCTTC
TRBV14	.	TRBJ1-2	.	CASSQKKRDQGYTF	TGTGCCAGCAGCCAAAAGAAAAGGGACCAGGGCTACACCTTC
TRBV29-1	.	TRBJ1-1	.	CSVEGGASAEAFF	TGCAGCGTTGAGGGGGGTGCCTCGGCTGAAGCTTTCTTT
TRBV12-3/TRBV12-4	TRBD2	TRBJ2-1	.	CASSLGLADTGEKQFF	TGTGCCAGCAGCCTGGGACTAGCGGACACCGGAGAAAAGCAGTTCTTC
TRBV27	.	TRBJ1-5	.	CASSLGLLGGDQPQHF	TGTGCCAGCAGTTTAGGGCTATTAGGGGGTGATCAGCCCCAGCATTTT
TRBV5-1	.	TRBJ2-7	.	CASSLGGVDEQYF	TGCGCCAGCAGCTTGGGGGGGGTTGACGAGCAGTACTTC
TRBV29-1	.	TRBJ2-2	.	CSATPGTGELFF	TGCAGCGCTACCCCAGGGACCGGGGAGCTGTTTTTT
TRBV6-5	TRBD2	TRBJ2-7	.	CASTKREGLPEQYF	TGTGCCAGCACCAAGCGGGAGGGCTTACCCGAGCAGTACTTC
TRBV6-1	TRBD2	TRBJ2-7	few	CASRHDPPRLAGAPTYEQYF	TGTGCCAGCAGACACGACCCTCCAAGACTAGCGGGGGCCCCCACCTACGAGCAGTACTTC